This TCR beta chain is drawn from a study of cytomegalovirus exposure and HLA in healthy donors (dated by TCRdb to about 2017). A note on the overall study: An earlier analysis of roughly 610 of the donors reported 276 Gb of sequence data and 117 million unique TCR beta sequences obtained from 150 million to 200 million T cells. Rather than using new phenotypic data, the later analysis identified candidate immune exposures from TCR beta sequences and from how often those sequences occurred across donors. The genetic ancestry cluster associated with self-reported Caucasian donors included over 80% of the roughly 380 genotyped donors. In a later genetic analysis, genome-wide SNP genotypes for about three fifths of the roughly 670 donors were used, and that subset was treated as a discovery cohort. The study aimed to test whether cataloging public T cell receptors could reveal signatures of past pathogen exposure. Every discovery cohort repertoire had been produced on one sequencing platform. Along with the approximately 670-subject first cohort, a separate validation cohort of over 90 different subjects was used. On average, approximately 250,000 unique TCR beta nucleotide sequences were sequenced per donor among about 400 genotyped donors of the cohort, with 15% to 20% of those sequences being non-productive. Alongside the repertoire data, information on donor age, sex, ethnicity and CMV serostatus was compiled. Both class I and class II loci were covered by HLA typing, at four-digit resolution. The T cell repertoires of 670 or so subjects were profiled by immunosequencing and related to cytomegalovirus serostatus. A later analysis re-examined previously published TCR beta repertoires from about 700 donors and added high-resolution HLA genotyping to investigate patterns of TCR occurrence. About 310 gigabases of sequencing data and roughly 90 million unique TCR sequences were included in an early release covering roughly 600 HLA-typed donors. To predict cytomegalovirus infection status, the study brought together high-throughput TCR immunosequencing, statistical association of individual TCRs with disease status, and machine learning. In an earlier analysis of 500 to 650 of the donors, high-throughput TCR beta sequencing was used to judge whether each TCR beta V gene segment behaved as functional or pseudogenic. The number of typed donors differed by locus: roughly 629-640 for A, B, C, DRB1 and DQB1; approximately 520 for DQA1; fewer than 610 for DPA1; and around 450 for DPB1. A handful of DR-DQ haplotypes were handled as single units for association and clustering because linkage in the cohort was strong.

A word on this clone: Its antigen remains unidentified. There are no base qualities to consult, and no much larger clone falls within one base.

The cohort comprised hundreds of healthy bone marrow donors. At the time of sampling, all cohort members were nominally healthy, though unrecorded immune exposures were likely present. Of the approximately 610 cohort members, roughly 300 had positive CMV serostatus and about 330 had negative CMV serostatus, and CMV serostatus was not recorded for the donor. Every donor gave a peripheral blood sample, and the peripheral blood mononuclear cells from that sample were used for TCR beta sequencing. The Qiagen DNeasy Blood Extraction Kit was used to extract genomic DNA from the blood cell samples. Overall study outcomes, separate from this receptor: Linkage disequilibrium might explain the correlated functional status among segregating V segments, but an unknown experimental factor could not be ruled out. Sequencing depth was assumed to be roughly uniform across donors in the presence/absence analyses, though that assumption may not hold. It was suggested by the authors that the approach could potentially be generalized to other disease states and immunological phenotypes. A later genetic analysis associated a missense DCLRE1C variant with V-gene and J-gene trimming of TCR beta chains, and an independent cohort replicated the association. The sequencing pipeline was judged likely to have produced a cluster of highly shared sequence variants as a technical artifact. Several of the top co-occurrence clusters appeared to be linked to parvovirus B19, influenza, CMV and Epstein-Barr virus, according to a later analysis. Specific HLA alleles were associated with around 18,000 TCR beta sequences at a false discovery rate of 0.05 in a later analysis. A further reported finding was that TCR beta sequences accurately predicted the HLA-A and HLA-B alleles for most subjects in the first cohort. Compared with equally common non-associated chains, HLA-associated TCR beta chains in a later analysis were more clonally expanded and had lower generation probabilities. In a later analysis, TCR association rates were found to vary across HLA loci, with the most associated TCRs seen for DRB1 alleles and the fewest for HLA-C alleles. An earlier analysis of approximately 540 of the donors showed that most TCR beta V segments appeared in productive rearrangements either about 87% or about 30% of the time, which broadly matched IMGT annotations. In this cohort, only TCR beta chains were sequenced, and detectable features were limited by the absence of alpha or paired-chain data. Because the 87-base-pair reads could not distinguish some IMGT-functional V segments, including TRBV6-2 and TRBV6-3, those segments were excluded. While some public TCRs were present in many individuals, most TCR sequences turned up only very rarely across donors. For the cohort, immune exposure information was limited to CMV serostatus. Because some donors lacked HLA typing at each locus, the association tests relied only on the typed subset. In a later genetic analysis, fewer N-insertions in productive TCRs were reported among donors in an Asian-associated ancestry cluster than the approximately 710-donor mean. According to a later analysis, most CMV-associated TCR beta chains appeared to be HLA-restricted, and the HLA associations seemed to be driven largely by CMV exposure. A few of the identified cytomegalovirus-associated TCR beta chains were confirmed in vitro to be specific for cytomegalovirus antigens. When HLA alleles, especially DR and DQ, strongly co-occurred, TCR associations were difficult to assign to individual alleles. The earlier analysis of approximately 590 of the donors excluded 15 to 20 rarely observed V segments, including chromosome 9 orphons, because counts were too low. The classifier was reported to diagnose cytomegalovirus status with high specificity and sensitivity in both the original cohort and the validation cohort. In the study, some 160 TCR beta chains were listed as associated with cytomegalovirus.

Spanning cysteine to phenylalanine, the CDR3 consists of 11 amino acids. The DNA shown is the 33-base CDR3, in frame from base 1. V and J are truncated by 2 bases and 6 bases respectively, leaving an intervening sequence of 7 bases. The CDR1 and CDR2 encoded by the germline V gene (reference sequence) are GTSNPN and SVGIG. Library preparation was by the immunoSEQ multiplex PCR assay. For the multiplex PCR, a mixture combining 60 forward primers for TCR Vbeta segments and 13 reverse primers for TCR Jbeta segments was used. A multiplex PCR assay on genomic DNA amplified the CDR3 region of rearranged TCR beta genes. Amplified TCR beta libraries were sequenced as 87-base-pair reads on the Illumina HiSeq System. As for how the authors treated the data: A later analysis tallied tens of millions of unique TCR beta chains across the 700 or so repertoires, and approximately 12 million of those chains were shared by two or more donors. A nearest-neighbor algorithm error-corrected the raw reads and collapsed the reads into unique sequences, merging closely related sequences to remove PCR and sequencing errors. CDR3 sequences were aligned to IMGT reference sequences to assign V, D and J gene segments. Each retained sequence needed at least a six-nucleotide match to both a V gene segment and a J gene segment. A rearrangement was called productive if the CDR3 had no stop codons and remained in frame with V and J, and every other rearrangement was called non-productive. Following IMGT convention, CDR3 was defined as the stretch from the second conserved V-encoded cysteine up to the conserved J-encoded phenylalanine. Sequences without an unambiguous match to a single V gene segment were excluded from the earlier analysis of a few hundred of the donors. An earlier analysis of 500 to 600 of the donors classified V segments as functional when productive rearrangements were above 56.7% and as segregating when the standard deviation between donors was above 5%. A statistical classification framework was built to diagnose cytomegalovirus status from the catalog of TCR beta chain sequences. A later analysis assigned V and J genes by comparing TCR nucleotide sequences with IMGT/GENE-DB human TR gene sequences. The TCRdist pipeline was used in a later analysis to assign CDR3 sequences and most-parsimonious VDJ recombination scenarios. A later analysis defined each TCR beta chain by its CDR3 amino acid sequence plus V-gene family, and excluded reads lacking a unique V-gene family. To address suspected cross-contamination and a sequencing artifact, a later analysis removed approximately 590 highly shared, low-generation-probability nucleotide sequences. In a later analysis, a clonal expansion index was calculated for each public chain from normalized within-repertoire ranks of inferred template counts. A later analysis computed generation probabilities with a VDJ recombination model fitted to out-of-frame rearrangements, and checked the results against IGoR. In a later analysis, TCR-TCR, TCR-HLA and TCR-CMV co-occurrence was scored with hypergeometric tests, and a repertoire-size bias correction was applied to TCR pairs. False discovery rates were estimated in a later analysis by permuting HLA or CMV assignments 20 times. In a later analysis, co-occurring TCRs were grouped using DBSCAN, and TCRdist sequence similarity was added for clustering within HLA-allele-positive subsets. Repertoires with fewer than 30,000 or more than 120,000 public chains were left out of co-occurrence clustering, as were a handful of repertoires with anomalous nucleotide sharing. TCRdb mirrors the immuneACCESS table, restricted to in-frame sequences. Some clones are absent from its copies; in checked studies, under half trace to an unresolved V gene, and the reason for the others is unknown. D and trimming come from the DNA, and the V and J calls and clone size come from that table. The sample contains roughly 120,000 clones, 77% of them found a single time. Around 3.9% of the sample comes from the top ten.

Input material: PBMCs. The TCR originated in a human donor in good health. The chain joins TRBV30 to TRBJ1-1; TRBD1 might be the D gene, on 6 matching bases. The DNA is as follows: TGTGCCTGGAGTTGGGGGCCTGAAGCTTTCTTT. This sequence encodes CAWSWGPEAFF.